This T cell receptor beta chain was profiled in a study of T cell changes during pregnancy in multiple sclerosis. The junction had 5 bases not matched to a gene; V was cut back by 3 bases and J by 4 bases. Per the germline V gene, CDR1 is KGHSH and CDR2 is LQKENI. This CDR3 spans 14 amino acids. Profiling relied on immunoSEQ multiplex PCR, and the TCRdb table lists in-frame clones only, not all of them. The data contain roughly 93,000 clones, 85% to 95% of them singletons. Sequences were derived from peripheral blood, sampled after pregnancy. The chain uses TRBV18 and TRBJ1-2; TRBD1 matches 7 bases. The clonotype originates from a female donor with multiple sclerosis, enrolled in a pregnancy study. For the CDR3, the DNA is TGTGCCAGCTCACCTGGGACAGTAGGCTATGGCTACACCTTC. Protein: CASSPGTVGYGYTF.